This T cell receptor beta chain originates from a study of shared clonotypes between healthy human individuals. About the study: Sampling drew on donors who were two women and a few men aged 18 to 49. General study findings and limits: What limited the represented genetic and exposure-history diversity was the small number of donors.

As to this clone: Its antigen is still unknown.

Sequencing was performed on unsorted PBMC DNA using ten immunoSEQ deep assay plates. Sequencing used immunoSEQ multiplex PCR; TCRdb keeps in-frame clones, though not all of them. The data hold 500,000 to 650,000 clones, with roughly 79% observed a single time. Healthy HIV-negative adults with no recent acute infections or vaccinations were recruited as donors. The V gene's germline CDR1 is LGHNA and CDR2 YNFKEQ. The CDR3 is made up of 17 amino acids. Unmatched junction bases numbered 17, after V lost 6 bases and J lost 3 bases. Sequencing input: PBMCs. The rearrangement links TRBV4-2 to TRBJ2-7; 7 nucleotides align to TRBD2. The TCR originated in a woman aged 40 to 50 in good health. Some clones in this sample may be carry-over from other donors' samples. CDR3 in amino acids: CASRPDESASGIYEQYF. The CDR3 DNA reads TGTGCCAGCAGACCCGACGAAAGCGCTAGCGGAATCTACGAGCAGTACTTC.